This T cell receptor beta chain was sequenced in a study of cytomegalovirus exposure and HLA in healthy donors. Study-wide context: Around 85 million unique TCR sequences came from HLA-typed donors in an early release. Assignment to the Caucasian-associated ancestry cluster applied to approximately 80% of the 300 to 500 genotyped donors.

Regarding the study as a whole: Equally common other TCR beta chains were less clonally expanded than HLA-associated ones, a later analysis found.

For this clone: The antigen is undetermined.

The CDR3 loop spans 17 amino acids. Germline CDR1 ENHRY, CDR2 SYGVKD. J gave up 8 bases and V 4 bases, and 17 bases lay outside the gene matches. Use of 60 Vbeta and 13 Jbeta primers characterized the PCR. Libraries were prepared by immunoSEQ multiplex PCR; TCRdb keeps only in-frame clonotypes and omits some of them. The table shows under 200,000 clones, with roughly 73% occurring only once. This clonotype was sampled from a woman in her twenties or thirties in good health and CMV-seronegative. Sequenced: PBMCs. The rearrangement uses TRBV10-3 and TRBJ1-2; 9 bases fit TRBD1. CDR3 amino acids: CAISGFSGTGIMAGYTF. CDR3 DNA sequence: TGTGCCATCAGTGGATTTTCCGGGACAGGGATCATGGCCGGCTACACCTTC.